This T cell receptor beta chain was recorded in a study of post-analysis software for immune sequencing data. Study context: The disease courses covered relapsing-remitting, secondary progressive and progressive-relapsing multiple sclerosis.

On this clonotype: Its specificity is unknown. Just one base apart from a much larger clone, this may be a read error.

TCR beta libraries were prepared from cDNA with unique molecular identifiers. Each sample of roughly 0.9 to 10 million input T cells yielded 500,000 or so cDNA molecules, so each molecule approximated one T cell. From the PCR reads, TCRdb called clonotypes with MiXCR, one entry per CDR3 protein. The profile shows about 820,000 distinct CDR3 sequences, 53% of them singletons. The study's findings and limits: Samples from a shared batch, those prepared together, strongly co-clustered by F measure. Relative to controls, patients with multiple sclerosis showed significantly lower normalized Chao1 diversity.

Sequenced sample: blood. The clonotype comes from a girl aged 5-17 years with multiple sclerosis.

The CDR3 loop is CSVDTSGSTEQYF. The DNA for the CDR3 is TGCAGCGTTGACACTAGCGGGAGTACTGAGCAGTACTTC. V is TRBV29-1 and J is TRBJ2-5; 11 bases are shared with TRBD2. The CDR3 is made up of 13 amino acids. J lost 11 bases, V lost 3 bases, and 8 bases had no gene match. Germline V CDR1 and CDR2: SQVTM, ANQGSEA.